The rows below give T cell receptor beta chains drawn from one sample of a study of blood T cell repertoires in COVID-19. Assay: immunoSEQ multiplex PCR; the TCRdb copy retains only in-frame clones and omits some. Of approximately 250,000 clones listed, over 80% are singletons. The source material was peripheral blood. These receptors all come from a human donor in a cohort sampled during active COVID-19. The CDR3 runs from the conserved cysteine through the conserved F or W. A D gene is named only where the DNA matches it firmly. Size is omitted from some rows. Given values are once, few, many or a class for expanded clones.

>TRBJ2-2|TRBV7-2|TRBD2|16|NA
CASSYSSGGNTGELFF
TGTGCCAGCAGTTATTCTAGCGGGGGTAACACCGGGGAGCTGTTTTTT
>TRBJ2-7|TRBV6-5|TRBD2|15|NA
CASSYGGRGGYEQYF
TGTGCCAGCAGTTACGGGGGGCGGGGGGGGTACGAGCAGTACTTC
>TRBJ1-4|TRBV29-1|TRBD1|17|NA
CSVESGQGGVGREKLFF
TGCAGCGTTGAATCGGGACAGGGGGGAGTCGGTAGGGAAAAACTGTTTTTT
>TRBJ2-7|TRBV25-1|TRBD1|15|NA
CASSEKQGAVVEQYF
TGTGCCAGCAGTGAGAAACAGGGGGCGGTTGTCGAGCAGTACTTC
>TRBJ2-1|TRBV7-3|TRBD2|15|NA
CASSSGLAGWNEQFF
TGTGCCAGCAGCTCGGGACTAGCGGGGTGGAATGAGCAGTTCTTC
>TRBJ1-1|TRBV19|TRBD1|15|once
CASSIGRGLNTEAFF
TGTGCCAGTAGTATAGGCAGGGGGCTAAACACTGAAGCTTTCTTT
>TRBJ1-1|TRBV6-5|NA|14|NA
CASSYSRGRGEAFF
TGTGCCAGCAGTTACTCTAGAGGGAGAGGTGAAGCTTTCTTT
>TRBJ1-5|TRBV4-2|NA|16|NA
CASSQEGRDSLRPQHF
TGTGCCAGCAGCCAAGAGGGTAGAGACTCCCTTAGGCCCCAGCATTTT
>TRBJ2-3|TRBV10-3|TRBD1|17|once
CAISENTGTGSTDTQYF
TGTGCCATCAGTGAAAATACCGGGACAGGGAGCACAGATACGCAGTATTTT
>TRBJ2-1|TRBV5-1|NA|15|NA
CASSLAGQRYNEQFF
TGCGCCAGCAGCTTGGCCGGACAGAGGTACAATGAGCAGTTCTTC
>TRBJ2-1|TRBV10-3|NA|12|NA
CAISETRNEQFF
TGTGCCATCAGTGAGACTAGGAATGAGCAGTTCTTC
>TRBJ2-7|TRBV6-5|TRBD1|13|NA
CAATTGANFEQYF
TGTGCCGCAACGACAGGGGCAAACTTTGAGCAGTACTTC
>TRBJ1-6|TRBV18|NA|15|few
CASSPPTTTGLALHF
TGTGCCAGCTCACCACCCACAACGACAGGTTTAGCCCTCCACTTT